This TCR beta chain was observed in a study of T cell responses to AZD1222 COVID-19 vaccine. The data were produced by immunoSEQ multiplex PCR, yet TCRdb's version contains in-frame clones alone and is incomplete. Of 150,000 to 200,000 clones detected, 87% appear once; the ten largest clones hold approximately 2.7%. Study findings and constraints: Nearly half of spike-specific TCRs reportedly go after variant regions that carry no mutations.

This clone was detected once. The target antigen is unknown. J was trimmed by 2 bases and V by 6 bases; bases with no gene match: 6. Germline V gene data show CDR1 as SNHLY and CDR2 as FYNNEI. The CDR3 loop spans 14 amino acids. This clonotype was obtained from an adult in good health. Material: peripheral blood, obtained on day 0 of MenACWY control vaccination. This chain links TRBV2 with TRBJ1-2, with TRBD1 matching 7 bases. Written as DNA, the CDR3 is TGTGCCAGCAGACCCGGACAGGTAAACTATGGCTACACCTTC. Translating it yields CASRPGQVNYGYTF.